One and the same sample provided the 21 T cell receptor beta chains below, sequenced in a study of response to subunit inactivated influenza vaccine. TCRdb fed the RT-PCR reads into MiXCR, producing one record per CDR3 protein. The sample carries a few hundred thousand distinct CDR3 sequences, 21% recorded once. The starting material was PBMCs from blood, obtained less than 22 months after vaccination. All receptors come from a man in his fifties or sixties who received an inactivated influenza vaccine.

This clonotype appeared a few times. The CDR3 loop is CASSMGRVVRQPQHF. DNA of the CDR3: TGTGCCAGTAGTATGGGGAGGGTCGTGCGTCAGCCCCAGCATTTT. The rearrangement joins TRBV19 to TRBJ1-5; no definite D call. Between the trimmed V and J ends, which lost 3 bases and 6 bases, there was a span of 15 bases. Germline V gene lookup returns CDR1 LNHDA and CDR2 SQIVND (reference sequence). CDR3 size: 15 residues.

There are many counts of this clonotype. This chain uses TRBV19 with TRBJ2-3; D is unclear. The V gene's germline CDR1 is LNHDA and CDR2 SQIVND (reference sequence). Deletions cut 5 bases from V and 0 bases from J, with 9 bases between. The CDR3 extends over 14 amino acids. CDR3 sequence reads: CASSVAGSTDTQYF. CDR3 in DNA: TGTGCCAGTAGTGTCGCCGGGAGCACAGATACGCAGTATTTT. Supplemented by reference TRBV19 and TRBJ2-3, the full variable domain reads DGGITQSPKYLFRKEGQNVTLSCEQNLNHDAMYWYRQDPGQGLRLIYYSQIVNDFQKGDIAEGYSVSREKKESFPLTVTSAQKNPTAFYLCASSVAGSTDTQYFGPGTRLTVL.

This clonotype turned up a few times. This chain connects TRBV12-3 or TRBV12-4 to TRBJ2-4; tentative D call: TRBD1 (6 bases). V shed 5 bases and J shed 15 bases, with 14 bases lying between them. CDR3 length: 11 amino acids. CDR3 DNA: TGTGCCAGCAGTGGGGGACACGGGCGGTACTTC. This codes for CASSGGHGRYF.

The chain combines TRBV2 with TRBJ1-5; no definite D call. Germline V CDR1 and CDR2: SNHLY, FYNNEI. The V and J ends lost 6 bases and 1 base respectively, with 10 bases between them. The CDR3 totals 14 residues. CDR3 loop: CASSALASNQPQHF. CDR3 nucleotide sequence: TGTGCCAGCAGCGCTTTAGCGAGCAATCAGCCCCAGCATTTT.

This clonotype was seen more than once but under ten times. The V and J genes are TRBV29-1 and TRBJ2-1; TRBD2 matches at 14 bases. The J segment lost 0 bases and the V segment lost 2 bases, leaving 3 bases of the junction unmatched. Germline CDR1 reads SQVTM; CDR2 reads ANQGSEA. The CDR3 is 17 amino acids. In DNA form, the CDR3 reads TGCAGCGTTGAACAGGGACTAGCGGGGGACTCCTACAATGAGCAGTTCTTC. It specifies CSVEQGLAGDSYNEQFF.

The chain carries TRBV19 and TRBJ2-1; D gene unclear. Trimming pared 1 base from V and 7 bases from J, leaving 8 bases between. CDR3 length: 13 residues. Germline V gives CDR1 LNHDA, CDR2 SQIVND (reference sequence). The CDR3 here is CASSIGVLNEQFF. For the CDR3, the DNA is TGTGCCAGTAGTATAGGGGTCCTTAATGAGCAGTTCTTC. Combining the CDR3 with reference TRBV19 and TRBJ2-1 gives the whole variable domain DGGITQSPKYLFRKEGQNVTLSCEQNLNHDAMYWYRQDPGQGLRLIYYSQIVNDFQKGDIAEGYSVSREKKESFPLTVTSAQKNPTAFYLCASSIGVLNEQFFGPGTRLTVL.

This clonotype was observed a handful of times. The V call is TRBV7-3, the J call TRBJ2-2; tentatively, D is TRBD1 (6 bases). The CDR3 totals 17 residues. Deletions cut 6 bases from V and 2 bases from J, with 19 bases between. Germline values: CDR1 SGHTA, CDR2 FQGTGA. The CDR3 spells CASSLTRDNFNTGELFF. The CDR3 DNA reads as TGTGCCAGCAGTCTTACAAGGGACAATTTCAACACCGGGGAGCTGTTTTTT.

This clonotype came up many times. This rearrangement joins TRBV12-3 or TRBV12-4 to TRBJ1-5, with TRBD1 matching over 7 bases. The CDR3 length is 15 residues. The V segment lost 5 bases and the J segment 0 bases; nucleotides outside the gene matches: 4. DNA for the CDR3: TGTGCCAGCAGTGGACAGGCGTATAGCAATCAGCCCCAGCATTTT. Translated, it gives CASSGQAYSNQPQHF.

There are a few counts of this clonotype. This chain links TRBV6-6 with TRBJ1-5; D unresolved. Trimming left V 6 bases short and J 0 bases short, with 12 bases between. This CDR3 contains 15 residues. Per germline, CDR1 MNHNY and CDR2 SVGAGI (reference sequence). The CDR3 DNA reads as TGTGCCAGCAGCCCTGACATCTATAGCAATCAGCCCCAGCATTTT. Amino acids: CASSPDIYSNQPQHF.

This clonotype was observed a handful of times. This chain connects TRBV15 to TRBJ2-7; D gene uncertain. This CDR3 region has 14 residues. V was cut by 0 bases and J by 3 bases, with 9 bases left in between. Germline loops: CDR1 LNHNV, CDR2 YYDKDF (reference sequence). The CDR3 loop reads CATSRDLGDYEQYF. The CDR3 DNA reads TGTGCCACCAGCAGAGATCTTGGGGACTACGAGCAGTACTTC.

This clonotype was found a few times. The rearrangement joins TRBV2 to TRBJ2-3, with D tentatively TRBD1 (5 bases). V was cut by 2 bases and J by 5 bases, with 8 bases left in between. Germline assignment: CDR1 SNHLY and CDR2 FYNNEI. The CDR3 covers 13 residues. This CDR3 reads CASSEWGGDTQYF. DNA of the CDR3: TGTGCCAGCAGTGAATGGGGCGGAGATACGCAGTATTTT.

This clonotype was detected many times. This chain links TRBV3-1 with TRBJ2-1; 11 bases map to TRBD2. Germline lookup yields CDR1 LGHDT and CDR2 YNNKEL (reference sequence). With V trimmed by 3 bases and J by 4 bases, 2 bases remained unmatched. The CDR3 runs to 15 residues. The CDR3 protein is CASSHLAGGYNEQFF. The CDR3 coding sequence is TGTGCCAGCAGCCACCTAGCGGGAGGTTACAATGAGCAGTTCTTC.

This clonotype appeared many times. The V call is TRBV27, the J call TRBJ1-1; D is possibly TRBD1 (6 bases). Germline loops: CDR1 MNHEY, CDR2 SMNVEV (reference sequence). V lost 10 bases, J lost 1 base, and 22 bases lay in between. The CDR3 is 16 residues long. CDR3 protein: CATLKGVGRRNTEAFF. For the CDR3, the DNA is TGTGCCACCTTAAAGGGGGTGGGACGGAGGAACACTGAAGCTTTCTTT.

The chain has TRBV12-3 or TRBV12-4 and TRBJ2-1; D might be TRBD2 (5 bases). The V end lost 3 bases, the J end lost 6 bases, and 12 bases lay between the germline ends. This CDR3 has 14 amino acids. The CDR3 bases are TGTGCCAGCAGTTTTCTTTCGAGGGCCAATGAGCAGTTCTTC. Protein: CASSFLSRANEQFF.

The rearrangement uses TRBV5-1 and TRBJ2-1; 7 bases map to TRBD2. The CDR3 covers 18 residues. In germline, CDR1 is SGHRS, CDR2 YFSETQ. Losses at the gene ends were 0 bases for V and 5 bases for J; bases not matched to a gene: 14. The CDR3 region is CASSLARGGASLNNEQFF. CDR3 coding DNA: TGCGCCAGCAGCTTGGCCCGCGGGGGTGCGTCCTTAAACAATGAGCAGTTCTTC.

CDR3 nucleotide sequence: TGCAGCGTGGCTAGAAACTACAATGAGCAGTTCTTC. Translated: CSVARNYNEQFF. The chain recombines TRBV29-1 with TRBJ2-1; D remains unclear. V was pared by 6 bases and J by 3 bases, with 9 bases between. CDR1 SQVTM and CDR2 ANQGSEA come from the germline V gene. CDR3 length: 12 residues.

This sequence joins TRBV2 and TRBJ2-3; tentatively, D is TRBD1 or TRBD2 (5 bases each). The V and J ends lost 6 bases and 3 bases respectively, with 7 bases between them. This CDR3 is 12 amino acids long. Germline V gene sequence: CDR1 SNHLY, CDR2 FYNNEI. The CDR3 DNA follows: TGTGCCAGCAGGGGGGAAACAGATACGCAGTATTTT. It yields the protein CASRGETDTQYF.

This clonotype was seen only a few times. V is TRBV6-2 or TRBV6-3 and J is TRBJ2-4; D unclear. Germline CDR1 reads MNHEY; CDR2 reads SVGEGT. There are 15 residues in the CDR3. V lost 3 bases, J lost 1 base, and 10 bases lay in between. The CDR3 loop is CASSYRVPAKNIQYF. The CDR3 bases are TGTGCCAGCAGTTATCGCGTCCCGGCCAAAAACATTCAGTACTTC.

A few counts support this clonotype. The DNA of the CDR3 is TGTGCCAGCAGTGAAGCAAGGGGCGCTGAAGCTTTCTTT. Residues: CASSEARGAEAFF. V and J are TRBV2 and TRBJ1-1, with D possibly being TRBD1 (5 bases). V was cut by 0 bases and J by 6 bases, with 8 bases left in between. The CDR3 totals 13 residues. Germline CDR1 is SNHLY and CDR2 is FYNNEI.

This clonotype has a count of ten or more. The chain has TRBV10-3 and TRBJ1-1; D not resolved. CDR3 length: 15 residues. Trimming took off 2 bases at V and 1 base at J, with 11 bases between the two ends. The germline gives CDR1 ENHRY, CDR2 SYGVKD. This chain's CDR3 is CAISEGGESNTEAFF. CDR3 nucleotide sequence: TGTGCCATCAGTGAGGGAGGAGAGTCGAACACTGAAGCTTTCTTT.

This clonotype was counted a few times. The chain joins TRBV20-1 to TRBJ1-5, with D unclear. This CDR3 has 14 residues. Looked up from germline, CDR1 is DFQATT and CDR2 is SNEGSKA (reference sequence). Trimming pared 3 bases from V and 0 bases from J, leaving 9 bases between. The CDR3, as DNA: TGCAGTGCTAGTGGGCGGAGTAGCAATCAGCCCCAGCATTTT. Its protein is CSASGRSSNQPQHF.